The present T cell receptor beta chain was sequenced within a study of T-cell reconstitution after alpha-beta-depleted transplantation in children. General study points: Several hundred expanded graft clones reportedly gave rise to the alpha-beta T cells present about two months after transplant. From newly produced T cells came most of the T-cell counts and diversity one year after transplant. Recipient T cells and thymic progenitors that survived were the source of the high TCRbeta diversity seen at day 60 in some patients.

As it was prepared, the TCRbeta library received unique molecular identifiers. TCRdb processed the PCR reads anew with MiXCR; each CDR3 protein has one entry. The data show 500,000 to 750,000 distinct CDR3 sequences, with over 25% seen just once and approximately 33% held by the top ten. Germline CDR1 reads SGHRS; CDR2 reads YFSETQ. This CDR3 has 16 amino acids. Losses at the gene ends were 3 bases for V and 6 bases for J; bases not matched to a gene: 11. Details on this clonotype: Antigen specificity is unknown.

The sequenced sample was PBMCs, obtained before TCRalphabeta/CD19-depleted stem cell transplant. The receptor was derived from a boy less than two years old with Wiskott-Aldrich syndrome, due to receive a stem cell transplant. V and J are TRBV5-1 and TRBJ2-3, with 9 bases matching TRBD2. CDR3 protein: CASSWGLAEKSDTQYF. The CDR3 DNA is TGCGCCAGCAGCTGGGGACTAGCCGAAAAATCCGATACGCAGTATTTT.